In its sample, the clone carrying this TCR beta chain was seen a few times. Its specificity is unknown. TCRdb ran MiXCR on the RT-PCR reads and lists one entry per CDR3 protein. The sample holds fewer than 550,000 distinct CDR3 sequences, about 25% seen once. This sample was included in a study of response to subunit inactivated influenza vaccine. Study-level findings and limits: Each seasonal flu vaccination may recruit only limited new T cells, authors suggested.

Specimen: CD4+ T cells sorted from PBMCs, collected 4 to 6 days after vaccination. This TCR was recovered from a man in his fifties or sixties who received an inactivated influenza vaccine.

The CDR3 loop reads CASSQVLAGGPTDTQYF. Here the CDR3 DNA reads TGTGCCAGCAGCCAAGTATTAGCGGGAGGCCCCACAGATACGCAGTATTTT. The J gene is TRBJ2-3, the V gene TRBV4-2; 10 bases agree with TRBD2. The germline CDR1 and CDR2 sequences are LGHNA and YNFKEQ. The CDR3 has 17 amino acids. Trimming at V came to 1 base and at J to 2 bases, leaving 6 bases not matched to a gene.